The 20 T cell receptor beta chains given below trace back to one sample, sequenced in a study of T-cell memory formation after mild COVID-19. TCRdb recomputed calls from the 5' RACE reads with MiXCR, one row per CDR3 protein. The sample contains fewer than 300,000 distinct CDR3 sequences, under 20% of which appear only once. The sequenced sample was PBMCs or a T cell subset sorted from them (not recorded which). These receptor sequences come from a man aged 18 to 30 who had mild COVID-19 (a few samples of this study predate the infection). Cell type and time point are not known.

The J gene is TRBJ1-2, the V gene TRBV7-3; D gene unclear. Trimming cost V 1 base and J 2 bases, with 8 bases left between them. This CDR3 region has 14 residues. CDR1 is SGHTA, CDR2 FQGTGA, per germline. The CDR3 nucleotides read TGTGCCAGCAGCTTAAACCCGGGGAACTATGGCTACACCTTC. It encodes CASSLNPGNYGYTF.

The V call is TRBV9, the J call TRBJ1-5; D possibly corresponds to TRBD1 (5 bases). Germline V gene lookup returns CDR1 SGDLS and CDR2 YYNGEE. V was pared by 0 bases and J by 3 bases, with 10 bases between. This CDR3 comprises 15 residues. The CDR3 spells CASSVGGLDNQPQHF. In DNA, the CDR3 is TGTGCCAGCAGCGTAGGGGGCTTAGACAATCAGCCCCAGCATTTT. Complete variable domain (other parts from reference TRBV9 and TRBJ1-5): DSGVTQTPKHLITATGQRVTLRCSPRSGDLSVYWYQQSLDQGLQFLIQYYNGEERAKGNILERFSAQQFPDLHSELNLSSLELGDSALYFCASSVGGLDNQPQHFGDGTRLSIL.

In this sample, this clonotype turned up once. The chain uses TRBV30 and TRBJ1-2; 7 bases are shared with TRBD1. Germline CDR1 and CDR2: GTSNPN and SVGIG (reference sequence). The V and J ends lost 3 bases and 6 bases, in that order; junction bases with no gene match: 10. This CDR3 region has 14 residues. The CDR3 loop is CAWSLRQGPDGYTF. The CDR3 DNA reads as TGTGCCTGGAGCCTCCGACAGGGACCCGATGGCTACACCTTC.

This clonotype has only a few counts. The V gene is TRBV7-2, the J gene TRBJ2-1; 10 bases line up with TRBD1. This CDR3 comprises 14 residues. CDR1 is SGHTA, CDR2 FQGNSA, per germline. J lost 7 bases, V lost 3 bases, and 3 bases had no gene match. The CDR3 spells CASSFRQGANEQFF. For the CDR3, the DNA is TGTGCCAGCAGCTTCCGACAGGGGGCAAATGAGCAGTTCTTC.

There are a few counts of this clonotype. This sequence joins TRBV7-9 and TRBJ1-1, with no clear D. Trimming took off 5 bases at V and 8 bases at J, with 9 bases between the two ends. The CDR3 is 11 amino acids. Germline loops: CDR1 SEHNR, CDR2 FQNEAQ (reference sequence). The CDR3 sequence is CASSVTVEAFF. CDR3 nucleotide sequence: TGTGCCAGCAGCGTTACAGTAGAAGCTTTCTTT. Variable domain in full (rest from reference TRBV7-9 and TRBJ1-1): DTGVSQNPRHKITKRGQNVTFRCDPISEHNRLYWYRQTLGQGPEFLTYFQNEAQLEKSRLLSDRFSAERPKGSFSTLEIQRTEQGDSAMYLCASSVTVEAFFGQGTRLTVV.

This clonotype was seen a handful of times. The rearrangement links TRBV20-1 to TRBJ1-2; 7 bases are shared with TRBD1. This CDR3 is 12 amino acids long. V shed 6 bases and J 2 bases; nucleotides not matched to a gene: 3. The germline V gene has CDR1 DFQATT and CDR2 SNEGSKA (reference sequence). The CDR3 DNA reads TGCAGTGCCGGGACAGTAAACTATGGCTACACCTTC. The encoded protein is CSAGTVNYGYTF.

This clonotype came up a few times. This chain connects TRBV9 to TRBJ2-7, with D unresolved. Germline lookup yields CDR1 SGDLS and CDR2 YYNGEE. V was pared by 0 bases and J by 4 bases, with 14 bases between. The CDR3 runs 15 residues. The chain's CDR3 is CASSVAVGQLYEQYF. The DNA of the CDR3 is TGTGCCAGCAGCGTAGCAGTGGGCCAATTGTACGAGCAGTACTTC.

This clonotype was counted at least ten times. This chain links TRBV6-5 with TRBJ2-7; D call uncertain. The germline V gene has CDR1 MNHEY and CDR2 SVGAGI. V lost 6 bases, J lost 0 bases, and 9 bases lay in between. The CDR3 consists of 13 residues. CDR3 sequence: CASSPRSSYEQYV. The CDR3 DNA reads as TGTGCCAGCAGCCCGAGGAGCTCCTACGAGCAGTACGTC.

The rearrangement joins TRBV11-2 to TRBJ1-1, with TRBD1 matching 10 bases. Germline V CDR1 and CDR2: SGHAT, FQNNGV. With V trimmed by 1 base and J by 3 bases, 8 bases remained unmatched. The CDR3 is made up of 17 amino acids. CDR3 sequence reads: CASSLVGTGAGHTEAFF. In DNA form, the CDR3 reads TGTGCCAGCAGCTTAGTAGGGACAGGGGCTGGGCACACTGAAGCTTTCTTT.

This chain links TRBV7-2 with TRBJ2-3, with D perhaps TRBD2 (6 bases). The CDR3 totals 17 residues. CDR1 is SGHTA, CDR2 FQGNSA, per germline. Trimming took 1 base from V and 1 from J, leaving 15 bases between them. The CDR3 sequence is CASSLVPHGGGTDTQYF. Here the CDR3 DNA reads TGTGCCAGCAGCTTAGTCCCCCATGGCGGGGGCACAGATACGCAGTATTTT.

This clonotype came up a few times. The chain employs TRBV7-6 and TRBJ2-6; 7 positions agree with TRBD1. The CDR3 spans 16 residues. J lost 0 bases, V lost 4 bases, and 3 bases had no gene match. CDR1 is SGHVS, CDR2 FNYEAQ, per germline. This CDR3 reads CASSSGTVSGANVLTF. CDR3 nucleotides: TGTGCCAGCAGCTCGGGGACAGTCTCTGGGGCCAACGTCCTGACTTTC.

This clonotype turned up a few times. The V call is TRBV28, the J call TRBJ2-5; 9 bases agree with TRBD1. Trimming at V came to 5 bases and at J to 1 base, leaving 5 bases not matched to a gene. Per the germline V gene, CDR1 is MDHEN and CDR2 is SYDVKM. This CDR3 is 15 amino acids long. In nucleotides, the CDR3 is TGTGCCAGCAGTGCGCTACAGGGGGCCCAAGAGACCCAGTACTTC. This gives the protein CASSALQGAQETQYF.

The chain joins TRBV2 to TRBJ2-7; D remains unclear. The ends were cut back, 2 bases at V and 3 bases at J, with 11 bases in the middle. The CDR3 is 14 residues long. Germline V CDR1 and CDR2: SNHLY, FYNNEI. The DNA for the CDR3 is TGTGCCAGCAGTGAAACGCGGCAGATCTACGAGCAGTACGTC. Translating it yields CASSETRQIYEQYV.

This clonotype was detected a few times. This chain uses TRBV7-9 with TRBJ2-2; the D gene is possibly TRBD2 (5 bases). Germline CDR1 reads SEHNR; CDR2 reads FQNEAQ (reference sequence). The CDR3 extends over 16 amino acids. V lost 6 bases and J 1 base, leaving 15 bases between the germline ends. For the CDR3, the DNA is TGTGCCAGCAGTCCGTGGACGGGGAAGAACACCGGGGAGCTGTTTTTT. This encodes CASSPWTGKNTGELFF.

The chain recombines TRBV5-5 with TRBJ2-1; D is ambiguous. The CDR3 contains 14 residues. The germline V gene has CDR1 SGHKS and CDR2 YYEKEE (reference sequence). Trimming left V 0 bases short and J 7 bases short, with 11 bases between. The CDR3 here is CASSLEPIGNEQFF. CDR3 nucleotides: TGTGCCAGCAGCTTGGAACCAATCGGAAATGAGCAGTTCTTC.

The rearrangement links TRBV19 to TRBJ2-4; no clear D. The length of the CDR3 is 16 residues. Trimming removed 0 bases at V and 2 bases at J, with 11 bases between. CDR1 and CDR2 from the germline V gene are LNHDA and SQIVND (reference sequence). The CDR3 DNA follows: TGTGCCAGTAGTATAGAAGCCTCAGGTACCAAAAACATTCAGTACTTC. The encoded protein is CASSIEASGTKNIQYF.

This clonotype was detected only a few times. The chain couples TRBV28 to TRBJ2-7; D uncertain. Germline-derived CDR1 and CDR2 are MDHEN and SYDVKM. V was shortened by 7 bases and J by 3 bases, with 13 bases between the two germline ends. This CDR3 is 13 amino acids long. In nucleotides, the CDR3 is TGTGCCAGCACCCCGAGCGTAGGCTACGAGCAGTACGTC. It translates to CASTPSVGYEQYV.

The rearrangement joins TRBV7-2 to TRBJ2-6, with a weak D call TRBD2 (5 bases). Per the germline V gene, CDR1 is SGHTA and CDR2 is FQGNSA. The CDR3 length is 18 residues. With 5 bases removed from V and 0 bases from J, the gap between germline ends came to 17 bases. The chain's CDR3 is CASSTPGWSSSGANVLTF. CDR3 coding DNA: TGTGCCAGCAGCACGCCGGGATGGTCCTCCTCTGGGGCCAACGTCCTGACTTTC. Filled out from reference TRBV7-2 and TRBJ2-6, the complete variable domain reads GAGVSQSPSNKVTEKGKDVELRCDPISGHTALYWYRQSLGQGLEFLIYFQGNSAPDKSGLPSDRFSAERTGGSVSTLTIQRTQQEDSAVYLCASSTPGWSSSGANVLTFGAGSRLTVL.

This clonotype was found a few times. V is TRBV5-1 and J is TRBJ2-1, with no clear D. The V end was cut by 0 bases, the J end by 0 bases, with 10 bases between. The germline gives CDR1 SGHRS, CDR2 YFSETQ. The CDR3 has 16 residues. The CDR3 region has the DNA TGCGCCAGCAGCTTGGACGGTCAAAGCTCCTACAATGAGCAGTTCTTC. Translating it yields CASSLDGQSSYNEQFF.

This chain links TRBV4-2 with TRBJ2-5, with 8 positions matching TRBD2. CDR3 length: 17 amino acids. The germline V gene has CDR1 LGHNA and CDR2 YNFKEQ. With V trimmed by 8 bases and J by 1 base, 15 bases remained unmatched. The CDR3 spells CASRMVSGRGAQETQYF. The DNA for the CDR3 is TGTGCCAGCCGCATGGTATCAGGGCGGGGGGCCCAAGAGACCCAGTACTTC.